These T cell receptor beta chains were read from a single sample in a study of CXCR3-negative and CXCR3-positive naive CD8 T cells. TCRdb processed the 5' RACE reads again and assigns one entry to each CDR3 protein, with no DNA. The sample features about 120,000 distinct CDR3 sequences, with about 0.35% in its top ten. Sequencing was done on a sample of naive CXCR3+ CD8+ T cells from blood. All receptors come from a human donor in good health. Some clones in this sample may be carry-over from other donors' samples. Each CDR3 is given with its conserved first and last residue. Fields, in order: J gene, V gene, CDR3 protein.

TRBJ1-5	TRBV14	CASSQTDFSSNQPQHF
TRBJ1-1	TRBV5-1	CASSFGQGTEAFF
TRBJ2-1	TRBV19	CASSPASGGLTYNEQFF
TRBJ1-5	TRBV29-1	CSVGSTGNLNQPQHF
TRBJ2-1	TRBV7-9	CASSSPPGVGHNEQFF
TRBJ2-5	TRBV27	CASSPLVAETQYF
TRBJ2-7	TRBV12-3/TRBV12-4	CASSGLAGSIYEQYF
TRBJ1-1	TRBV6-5	CASSYLGPGTEAFF
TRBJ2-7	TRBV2	CASSSDSGGLHPYEQYF
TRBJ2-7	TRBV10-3	CAISEGTGFYEQYF
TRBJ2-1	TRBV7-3	CASSQQTGPSSYNEQFF
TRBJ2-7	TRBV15	CATSRPEQGVSEEQYF
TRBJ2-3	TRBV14	CASSRGEQAADTQYF
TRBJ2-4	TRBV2	CASSEVAGVPKNIQYF
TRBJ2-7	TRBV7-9	CASKLGAGDEQYF
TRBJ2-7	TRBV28	CASSLIGGGGYEQYF
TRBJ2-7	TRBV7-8	CASSLRGTGGTYEQYF
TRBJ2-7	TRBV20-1	CSASADTFYEQYF
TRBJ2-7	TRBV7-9	CASSLGLGASYEQYF
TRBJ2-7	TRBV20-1	CSARGHESYEQYF
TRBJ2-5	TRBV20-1	CSASPGLALLGETQYF
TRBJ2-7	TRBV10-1	CASSDSGDLLYEQYF
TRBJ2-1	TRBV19	CASERGGYNEQFF
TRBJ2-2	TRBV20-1	CSASTSDVTGELFF
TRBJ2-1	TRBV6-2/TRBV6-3	CASSQEGGYYNEQFF
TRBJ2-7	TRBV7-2	CASSLDLRIYEQYF
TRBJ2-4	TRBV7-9	CASSLGGALAKNIQYF
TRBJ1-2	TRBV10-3	CAISEPGFNYGYTF
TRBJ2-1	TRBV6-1	CASSDAGFWEQFF
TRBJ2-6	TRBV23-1	CASSQAGLAGVCGANVLTF
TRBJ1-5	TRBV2	CASSESLTDSNQPQHF
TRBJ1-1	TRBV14	CASSVEYRGEAFF
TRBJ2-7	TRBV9	CASSPGELALYEQYF
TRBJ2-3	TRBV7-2	CASSPTLKGEAYF
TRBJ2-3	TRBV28	CASSLTQGTDTQYF
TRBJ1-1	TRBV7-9	CACSLIGTEAFF
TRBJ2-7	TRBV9	CASSETGGPYEQYF